This T cell receptor (beta chain) comes out of a study of shared clonotypes between healthy human individuals. Trimming stripped 7 bases from V and 6 bases from J, with 16 bases between. Germline CDR1 is MDHEN and CDR2 is SYDVKM. The length of the CDR3 is 14 residues. The assay was immunoSEQ multiplex PCR, and TCRdb's table has in-frame clones only and misses some. The sample carries fewer than 1.4 million clones, 75% to 85% recorded once. Sequences were obtained from memory CD4+ T cells from PBMCs. Subset given: CD45RA-negative fraction. The TCR was taken from a man aged 18 to 30 in good health. Some clones in this sample may be carry-over from other donors' samples. This rearrangement joins TRBV28 to TRBJ2-1; D not certain. This chain's CDR3 is CASKWEARSNEQFF. CDR3 DNA: TGTGCCAGCAAATGGGAAGCGAGAAGCAATGAGCAGTTCTTC.